This T cell receptor beta chain was recovered during a study of blood T cell repertoires in COVID-19. In the study overall: Italy, Spain and the United States were the sources of the convalescent and acute COVID-19 samples.

Participants, about 18 to 90 years old, spanned under 25 US areas. Grouping used clinical history reported by participants in a survey and questionnaire. Recovered Cohort 3 donors showed two negative PCRs, clearance, or symptom resolution. The method was immunoSEQ multiplex PCR; TCRdb's version includes in-frame clones alone and lacks a portion of them. In the table there are 90,000 to 120,000 clones, just over 85% of which are singletons. Trimming removed 4 bases from V and 11 bases from J, with 12 bases in between. The germline V gene has CDR1 SGHTA and CDR2 FQGTGA. The CDR3 runs 12 residues. The TCR originated in a woman aged 50 to 60 who had recovered from COVID-19. Material: PBMCs or T cells enriched from blood (not recorded which). The V gene is TRBV7-3, the J gene TRBJ2-1, with TRBD1 as a possible D gene (6 bases). The CDR3 bases are TGTGCCAGCAGCTCAACGACAGGCCAGCAGTTCTTC. Protein sequence: CASSSTTGQQFF.